This entry is about one T cell receptor beta chain. Its antigen is as yet unknown. This CDR3 region has 17 residues. V lost 5 bases, J lost 6 bases, and 13 bases stayed unmatched. Germline CDR1 reads SGHVS; CDR2 reads FNYEAQ. No fewer than 6 micrograms of total RNA were isolated from every sample. This entry is derived from a study of blood T cells in healthy people across ages. About the research overall: About one barcoded beta molecule per two T cells was the capture yield of template switching. Study findings and constraints: Estimated diversity across one million T cells was deemed an underestimate. In long-lived donors, naive CD4+ cell counts and diversity exceeded those of aged donors.

A second about 7 to 12 cycle PCR used barcoded and J-beta primers. MiXCR was run by TCRdb on the 5' RACE reads, yielding one entry per CDR3 protein. Of approximately 1,100,000 distinct CDR3 sequences listed, 45% were seen once; the top ten hold 18%. This sequence originates from a woman aged 55-69 years in good health. This chain joins TRBV7-6 and TRBJ2-6, with TRBD1 identical over 7 bases. The sample comprised blood. The CDR3 nucleotides are TGTGCCAGCAGCGACCCCCAGGACAGGTTGGAGGCCAACGTCCTGACTTTC. This sequence encodes CASSDPQDRLEANVLTF.